The rows below give T cell receptor beta chains drawn from one sample of a study of blood T cells in healthy people across ages. MiXCR, run by TCRdb on the 5' RACE reads, gives a single entry per CDR3 protein. The sample carries 1.5 million to 2 million distinct CDR3 sequences, 40% to 55% recorded once. Specimen: blood. The receptors were gathered from a woman aged 40-49 years in good health. CDR3s include the opening cysteine and the closing phenylalanine or tryptophan. A D gene is named only where the DNA matches it firmly. Expanded clones are given a class, and other clones once, few, many or no size at all.

.	TRBD2	TRBV20-1	TRBJ2-3	CSARGAGDTDTQYF	TGCAGTGCTAGAGGTGCGGGGGACACAGATACGCAGTATTTT
.	TRBD1	TRBV12-3/TRBV12-4	TRBJ1-1	CASSSGTVVAFF	TGTGCCAGCAGTTCCGGGACAGTCGTCGCTTTCTTT
few	TRBD1	TRBV6-1	TRBJ2-6	CASLRPGQGNSGANVLTF	TGTGCCAGCCTCAGGCCGGGACAGGGGAACTCTGGGGCCAACGTCCTGACTTTC
.	TRBD1	TRBV9	TRBJ2-3	CASSVSQGWGTDTQYF	TGTGCCAGCAGCGTTTCACAGGGGTGGGGCACAGATACGCAGTATTTT
.	.	TRBV6-5	TRBJ2-3	CASGRDGSTDTQYF	TGTGCCAGCGGCAGGGACGGCAGCACAGATACGCAGTATTTT
.	.	TRBV28	TRBJ2-7	CASRPTASLEQYF	TGTGCCAGCAGGCCCACGGCCAGTCTCGAGCAGTACTTC
few	.	TRBV20-1	TRBJ2-7	CSVQRTGSYEQYF	TGCAGTGTACAAAGGACTGGCTCCTACGAGCAGTACTTC
.	.	TRBV7-9	TRBJ2-5	CASSPLGDNEQYF	TGTGCCAGCAGCCCCTTGGGGGACAATGAGCAGTACTTC
.	.	TRBV7-2	TRBJ1-5	CASSYRHGHLYSNQPQHF	TGTGCCAGCAGCTATCGACACGGACACCTATATAGCAATCAGCCCCAGCATTTT
few	.	TRBV6-2/TRBV6-3	TRBJ2-7	CASRTDAKTWTYEQYF	TGTGCCAGCAGAACCGACGCCAAGACATGGACCTACGAGCAGTACTTC
.	TRBD2	TRBV2	TRBJ2-3	CASSGDKTSGGSTDTQYF	TGTGCCAGCAGCGGGGACAAGACTAGCGGGGGGAGCACAGATACGCAGTATTTT
few	.	TRBV6-5	TRBJ2-3	CASSRSHEADTQYF	TGTGCCAGCAGCCGAAGTCACGAAGCAGATACGCAGTATTTT
.	.	TRBV20-1	TRBJ2-3	CSASMRPDTQYF	TGCAGTGCTAGTATGCGACCAGATACGCAGTATTTT
few	TRBD2	TRBV20-1	TRBJ2-1	CSARETSGGPYNEQFF	TGCAGTGCTAGAGAGACTAGCGGGGGACCCTACAATGAGCAGTTCTTC
.	.	TRBV29-1	TRBJ2-5	CSVEMGQETQYF	TGCAGCGTTGAAATGGGGCAAGAGACCCAGTACTTC
.	.	TRBV7-9	TRBJ2-5	CASSFDLRETQYF	TGTGCCAGCAGCTTCGATTTGAGAGAGACCCAGTACTTC
.	TRBD1	TRBV10-1	TRBJ2-7	CASSSYPGQGGEQYF	TGCGCCAGCAGCAGTTATCCGGGACAGGGAGGCGAGCAGTACTTC
once	.	TRBV4-2	TRBJ2-3	CASSQDPPTRGGSTDTQYF	TGTGCCAGCAGCCAAGACCCCCCCACGAGGGGGGGAAGCACAGATACGCAGTATTTT
.	.	TRBV5-6	TRBJ2-7	CASSLRGIIYEQYF	TGTGCCAGCAGCTTGAGGGGTATCATCTACGAGCAGTACTTC
.	.	TRBV28	TRBJ2-3	CASTTERTDTQYF	TGTGCCAGCACGACTGAGCGCACAGATACGCAGTATTTT